Included here is one TCR beta chain sequence, with context. It has no known antigen specificity. Nothing much larger sits one base from this clone, and base qualities are not available. The data are from a study of OX40 agonist ivuxolimab in advanced cancers. About the full investigation: Ivuxolimab was an agonistic, fully human IgG2 monoclonal antibody directed against OX40 (CD134), a costimulatory receptor. A male proportion of under 85% and a mean age of approximately 61 years, ranging from about 23 to 90, were recorded for the dose-escalation cohort. Patients were allowed to have had prior anti-PD-1, anti-PD-L1 or anti-CTLA-4 therapy, and 30% to 40% of the dose-escalation patients had previously received checkpoint inhibitors. Peripheral TCRbeta sequencing was intended to test whether TCR sequence diversity was altered and clonal T-cell expansion was caused by ivuxolimab. The paper covers the monotherapy dose-escalation part of the phase I ivuxolimab trial, which included N ≈ 57 patients. Partial responses occurred in three dose-escalation patients, of whom one had hepatocellular carcinoma and two had cutaneous melanoma. Of the approximately 54 dose-escalation patients, hepatocellular carcinoma was present in around 20, melanoma in approximately 15, renal cell carcinoma in 9 and head and neck cancer in 9. Intravenous ivuxolimab was administered to patients every 2 weeks at six dose levels: 0.01, 0.1, 0.3, 1.5, 3 and 10 mg/kg.

Here is what the overall study found, with its caveats: After ivuxolimab, more expanded clones were found on average in CD8+ T cells than in CD4+ T cells. At doses from 0.1 to 3.0 mg/kg, clonal expansion was seen in both CD4+ and CD8+ blood T cells between baseline and week 6. In the 0.1-3.0 mg/kg groups, partial responders had among the lowest normalized peripheral clonal expansion, particularly in CD8+ T cells. Which antigens the clonally expanded peripheral T cells were specific for was not determined. Low levels of normalized T-cell clonal expansion were also seen in some patients who did not respond.

Spanning cysteine to phenylalanine, the CDR3 consists of 17 amino acids. Only CDR3 DNA remains: 51 bases, in frame from the first base. CDR1 SGDLS and CDR2 YYNGEE are derived from the germline V gene. V and J lose 0 bases and 4 bases, and a span of 17 bases separates them. For sequencing of the TCRbeta CDR3 region, genomic DNA was extracted from the sorted cells. The immunoSEQ Assay was used for sequencing of TCRbeta CDR3 regions. Drawn from immuneACCESS, this table holds only the in-frame rearrangements with V and J called that TCRdb kept. Clones are partly lost; checked studies trace under half to an unresolved V gene and leave the rest unexplained. For this sample the table gives 70,000 or so clones, of which around 81% were detected only once. Less than 6.5% of the sample belongs to the ten largest clones. The trial excluded patients who had a history of autoimmune disease or who were on systemic immunosuppression. Peripheral blood for TCR sequencing was collected from all dose cohorts at baseline, on cycle 4 day 1, and on cycle 7 day 1. The samples were taken from a phase I, first-in-human, multicenter, open-label dose-escalation trial of ivuxolimab. The trial enrolled adults with locally advanced or metastatic head and neck squamous cell, hepatocellular, melanoma or renal cell carcinoma. Before TCR sequencing, CD4+ T cells and CD8+ T cells from peripheral blood were sorted into separate populations.

The clonotype originates from an adult with an advanced solid tumor such as melanoma, head and neck, liver or kidney cancer. Here the chain combines TRBV9 and TRBJ1-3; tentative D gene TRBD1, with 6 bases matching. This sample comprised CD4+ or CD8+ T cells sorted from blood, obtained in a trial of the OX40 agonist ivuxolimab. The CDR3: CASSVDLIGGAGNTIYF. The DNA reads as follows: TGTGCCAGCAGCGTAGATCTTATAGGGGGAGCCGGAAACACCATATATTTT. With the rest looked up from the reference TRBV9 and TRBJ1-3 genes rather than sequenced, the full variable domain is DSGVTQTPKHLITATGQRVTLRCSPRSGDLSVYWYQQSLDQGLQFLIQYYNGEERAKGNILERFSAQQFPDLHSELNLSSLELGDSALYFCASSVDLIGGAGNTIYFGEGSWLTVV.